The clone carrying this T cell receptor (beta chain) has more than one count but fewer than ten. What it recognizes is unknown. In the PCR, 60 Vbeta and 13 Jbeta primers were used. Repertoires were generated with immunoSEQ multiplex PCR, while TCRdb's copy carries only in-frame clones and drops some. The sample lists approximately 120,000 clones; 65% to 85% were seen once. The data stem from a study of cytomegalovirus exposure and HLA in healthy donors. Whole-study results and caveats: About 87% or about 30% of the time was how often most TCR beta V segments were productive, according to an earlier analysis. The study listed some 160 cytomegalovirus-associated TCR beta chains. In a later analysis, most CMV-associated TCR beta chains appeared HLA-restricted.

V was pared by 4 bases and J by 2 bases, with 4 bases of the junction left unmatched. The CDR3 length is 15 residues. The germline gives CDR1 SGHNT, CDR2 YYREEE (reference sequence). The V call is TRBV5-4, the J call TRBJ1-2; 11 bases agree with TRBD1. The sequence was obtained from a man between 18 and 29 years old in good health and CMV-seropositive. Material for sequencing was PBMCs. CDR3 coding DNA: TGTGCCAGCAGCCTGGACAGGGGGCGAAACTATGGCTACACCTTC. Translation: CASSLDRGRNYGYTF.